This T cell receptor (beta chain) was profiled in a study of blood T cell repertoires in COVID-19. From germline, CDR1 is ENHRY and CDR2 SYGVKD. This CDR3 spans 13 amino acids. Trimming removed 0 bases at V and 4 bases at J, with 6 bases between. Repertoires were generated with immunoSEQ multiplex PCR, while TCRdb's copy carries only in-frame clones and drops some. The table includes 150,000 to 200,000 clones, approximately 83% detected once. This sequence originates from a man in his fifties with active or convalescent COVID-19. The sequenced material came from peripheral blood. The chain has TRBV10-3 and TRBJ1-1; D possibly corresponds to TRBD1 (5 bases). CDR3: CAISESGGTEAFF. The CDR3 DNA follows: TGTGCCATCAGTGAGTCGGGGGGCACTGAAGCTTTCTTT.